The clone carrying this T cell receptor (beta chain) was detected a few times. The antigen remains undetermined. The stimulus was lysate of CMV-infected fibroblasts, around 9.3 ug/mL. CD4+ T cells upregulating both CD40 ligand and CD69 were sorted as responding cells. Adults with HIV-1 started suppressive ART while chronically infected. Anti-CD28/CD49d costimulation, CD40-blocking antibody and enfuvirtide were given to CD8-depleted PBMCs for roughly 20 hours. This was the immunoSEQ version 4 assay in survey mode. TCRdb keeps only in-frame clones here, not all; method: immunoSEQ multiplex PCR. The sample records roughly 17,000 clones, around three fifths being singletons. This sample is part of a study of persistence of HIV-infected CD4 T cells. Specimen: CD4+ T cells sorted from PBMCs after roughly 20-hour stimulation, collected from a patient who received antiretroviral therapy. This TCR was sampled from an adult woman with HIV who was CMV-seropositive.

CDR3 protein: CATSRDLGENTEAFF. CDR3 nucleotide sequence: TGTGCCACCAGCAGAGATCTAGGGGAGAACACTGAAGCTTTCTTT. The chain couples TRBV15 to TRBJ1-1, with a tentative D call TRBD1 (5 bases). The germline V gene encodes CDR1 LNHNV and CDR2 YYDKDF (reference sequence). V was pared by 0 bases and J by 1 base, with 9 bases between. The CDR3 contains 15 residues.